The clone carrying this T cell receptor beta chain has at least ten counts. Antigen unknown. Unsorted whole blood yielded blood RNA, and germline DNA was extracted as well. The CDR3 totals 12 residues. Germline lookup yields CDR1 SGHAT and CDR2 FQNNGV. The ends were cut back, 5 bases at V and 2 bases at J, with 7 bases in the middle. Priming with a constant-region primer yielded TCR beta cDNA from approximately 500 ng total RNA. Slightly modified ARM-PCR, run as three nested multiplex PCR rounds, produced the TCR beta libraries. It was with TRBV1-TRBV30 forward primers and a C-beta reverse primer that the first two PCR rounds were run, at 10 to 11 cycles each. TCRdb analysed the multiplex PCR reads with MiXCR anew, one entry per CDR3 protein. The sample contains around 170,000 distinct CDR3 sequences, about 55% of which appear only once. The sample is drawn from a study of tumor-infiltrating lymphocytes in primary liver carcinoma. Study-wide context: Staged T1-T3 N0M0, the tumors had sizes that ranged from 4.2 to 10 cm across.

Study conclusions and caveats: Between tumor regions, pairs overlapped more than tumor-adjacent and tumor-blood pairs did. Tumors reached a significantly greater top-250-clone fraction than blood did (p = 0.039).

This receptor was taken from a man aged 35 to 55 with primary liver carcinoma and hepatitis B virus infection. The gene calls are TRBV11-2 and TRBJ2-7; the D gene is possibly TRBD2 (5 bases). Sequencing was carried out using peripheral blood. The CDR3 bases are TGTGCCAGCAGCCAGCGGCCCTACGAGCAGTACTTC. Encoded protein: CASSQRPYEQYF.